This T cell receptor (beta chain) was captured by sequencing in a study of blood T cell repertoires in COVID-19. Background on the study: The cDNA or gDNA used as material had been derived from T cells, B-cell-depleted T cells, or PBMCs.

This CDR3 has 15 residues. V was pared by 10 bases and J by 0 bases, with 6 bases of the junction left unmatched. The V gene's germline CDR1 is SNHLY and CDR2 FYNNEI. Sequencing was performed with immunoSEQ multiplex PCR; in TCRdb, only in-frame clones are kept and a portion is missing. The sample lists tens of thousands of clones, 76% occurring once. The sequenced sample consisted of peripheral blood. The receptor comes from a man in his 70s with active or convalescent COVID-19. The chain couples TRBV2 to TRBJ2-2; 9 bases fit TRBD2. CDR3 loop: CANRLAVPNTGELFF. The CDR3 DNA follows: TGTGCCAACCGACTAGCGGTTCCGAACACCGGGGAGCTGTTTTTT.